This TCR beta chain was profiled in a study of spatial heterogeneity in lung cancer. Study-wide points: TCRs found ubiquitously expanded in tumor appeared in blood more at resection than at follow-up.

The time point: sample taken at primary tumor resection. No cell sorting; template was whole RNA from tumor, lung tissue or PBMC. A total of about 73 untreated early-stage non-small cell lung cancer patients served as donors. This clonotype appeared once. No antigen is known for it. Every cDNA TCR molecule received its own unique molecular identifier. One entry per CDR3 protein results from TCRdb running MiXCR on the 5' RACE reads. The sample has about 82,000 distinct CDR3 sequences; around 12% are singletons. The source of this sequence is a male donor with early-stage non-small cell lung cancer. The sample in question was PBMCs, obtained at surgery.

The CDR3, as DNA: TGCAGCGTTGACAGGGAGCTAAACAATGAGCAGTTCTTC. It codes for CSVDRELNNEQFF. V usage is TRBV29-1 and J usage is TRBJ2-1, with D tentatively TRBD1 or TRBD2 (5 bases each). The CDR3 runs to 13 residues. Germline CDR1 is SQVTM and CDR2 is ANQGSEA. The ends were cut back, 3 bases at V and 5 bases at J, with 11 bases in the middle.